This T cell receptor (beta chain) was obtained from a study of cytomegalovirus exposure and HLA in healthy donors. With 1 base removed from V and 5 bases from J, the gap between germline ends came to 11 bases. The CDR3 consists of 14 residues. In germline, CDR1 is LNHDA, CDR2 SQIVND (reference sequence). Amplification used 60 Vbeta primers and 13 Jbeta primers. Sequencing used immunoSEQ multiplex PCR; TCRdb keeps in-frame clones, though not all of them. The data contain under 90,000 clones, about 80% of them singletons. What was sequenced was PBMCs. This sequence originates from a man aged 50-60 years in good health and CMV-seropositive. The V gene is TRBV19, the J gene TRBJ1-1; a weak D match, TRBD1 (5 bases). DNA of the CDR3: TGTGCCAGTAGTATAGCACCGGGGGGGACTGAAGCTTTCTTT. Translated: CASSIAPGGTEAFF.